The present entry profiles one T cell receptor (beta chain) with its context. The sample holds many counts of this clonotype. Its antigen specificity is not known. No base quality values were provided; no much bigger clone lies one nucleotide off. Library construction relied on PCR. The reads were generated on an Illumina HiSeq 2500. TCR libraries were prepared with molecular barcoding, using unique molecular identifiers to normalize TCRbeta repertoire quantification. TCRdb took the public reads, trimmed them with fastp at Q25, ran MiXCR for clone calling and kept in-frame beta chains. Each entry is one CDR3 protein sequence, shown with its most common DNA and genes. This sample comprises some 200,000 distinct CDR3 sequences, about 8.2% of them detected only once. The ten top clones hold roughly 36% of the sample. This record belongs to a study of T-cell reconstitution after alpha-beta-depleted transplantation in children listed by TCRdb under 2016. In the study overall: Using TCR repertoire profiling, the study followed T-cell immune reconstitution in a quantitative way in children after TCRalphabeta/CD19-depleted allogeneic hematopoietic cell transplantation. The investigation overall reported the following: About two months after transplant, the apparently early recovery of alphabetaT-cell counts reportedly depended on just several hundred clones that had expanded rapidly and came from non-depleted graft cells. The frequencies of hyperexpanded clones fell over the following months, and after one year, T-cell counts and TCRbeta diversity were mostly attributed to newly produced T cells. In some patients, the high TCRbeta diversity seen at day 60 was put down to recipient T cells and intrathymic progenitors that had survived conditioning.

Explained via the paper, the treatment or condition label denotes: allogeneic hematopoietic cell transplantation with graft depleted of TCRalphabeta T cells and CD19 B cells. Transplant recipients were children who received TCRalphabeta/CD19-depleted allogeneic hematopoietic cell grafts. The CDR1 and CDR2 encoded by the germline V gene (reference sequence) are SGHKS and YYEKEE. After removal of 0 bases from V and 4 bases from J, the junction retains 9 bases not matched to a gene. The CDR3 sequence holds 16 residues, the cysteine and valine included. CDR3 DNA only is kept here, 48 bases in frame from base 1.

Recombination joined TRBV5-5 with TRBJ2-7; 8 junctional bases match TRBD1. Sequencing was performed on PBMCs, mostly from graft donor cells, taken 360 days after TCRalphabeta/CD19-depleted stem cell transplant. The sequence was collected from a male patient aged 2-15 years who had a stem cell transplant for acute myeloid leukemia, so the T cells may come from the graft donor. This receptor carries the CDR3 CASSLAPGTGVYEQYV. At the DNA level, the sequence is TGTGCCAGCAGCTTGGCCCCCGGGACAGGTGTTTACGAGCAGTACGTC.